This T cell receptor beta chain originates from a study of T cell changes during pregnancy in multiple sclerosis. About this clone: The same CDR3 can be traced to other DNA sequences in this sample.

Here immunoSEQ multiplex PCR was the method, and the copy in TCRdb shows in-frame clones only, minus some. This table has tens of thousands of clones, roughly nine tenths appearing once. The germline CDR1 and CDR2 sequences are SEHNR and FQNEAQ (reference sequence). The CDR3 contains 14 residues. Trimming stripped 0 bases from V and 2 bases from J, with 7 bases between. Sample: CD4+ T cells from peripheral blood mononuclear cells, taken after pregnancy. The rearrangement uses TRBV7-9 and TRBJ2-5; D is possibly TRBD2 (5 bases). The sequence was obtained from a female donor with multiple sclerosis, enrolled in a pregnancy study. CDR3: CASSLAGDQETQYF. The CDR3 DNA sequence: TGTGCCAGCAGCTTAGCGGGAGATCAAGAGACCCAGTACTTC.